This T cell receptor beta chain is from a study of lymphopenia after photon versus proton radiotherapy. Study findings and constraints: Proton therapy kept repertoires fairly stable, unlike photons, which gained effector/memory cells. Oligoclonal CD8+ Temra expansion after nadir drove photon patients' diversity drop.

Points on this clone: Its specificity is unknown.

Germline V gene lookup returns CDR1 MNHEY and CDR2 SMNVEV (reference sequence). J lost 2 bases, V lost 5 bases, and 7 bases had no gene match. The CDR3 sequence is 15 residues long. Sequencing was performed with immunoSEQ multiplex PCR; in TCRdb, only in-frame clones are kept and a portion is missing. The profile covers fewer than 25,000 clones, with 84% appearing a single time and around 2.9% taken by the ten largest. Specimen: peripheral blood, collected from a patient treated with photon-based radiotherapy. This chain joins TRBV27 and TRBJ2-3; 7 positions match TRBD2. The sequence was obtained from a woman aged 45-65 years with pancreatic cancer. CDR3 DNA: TGTGCCAGCAGTCCTAACGGGAGGACCACAGATACGCAGTATTTT. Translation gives CASSPNGRTTDTQYF.